This TCR beta chain was observed in a study of T cell responses to AZD1222 COVID-19 vaccine. Study results and limitations: In all cases, repertoires were sampled only after the peak T cell response. Donors skewed white British and female; clonal diversity was possibly underestimated.

Details on this clone: Antigen unknown.

Sequenced by immunoSEQ multiplex PCR; TCRdb stores in-frame clones only, minus some. The sample carries approximately 150,000 clones, under 95% recorded once. Sequencing was performed on peripheral blood, taken 28 days after the second AZD1222 dose. This receptor was obtained from an adult who received the AZD1222 COVID-19 vaccine.

CDR3 protein: CASKTPGGNIQYF. Written as DNA, the CDR3 is TGCGCCAGCAAAACCCCAGGGGGGAACATTCAGTACTTC. The chain links TRBV10-2 to TRBJ2-4; D might be TRBD1 (7 bases). Germline CDR1 WSHSY, CDR2 SAAADI. The CDR3 runs to 13 residues. Trimming pared 7 bases from V and 7 bases from J, leaving 14 bases between.